This T cell receptor (beta chain) is drawn from a study of blood T cell repertoires in COVID-19. About the study: Samples representing acute and convalescent COVID-19 were sourced from the United States, Italy and Spain. PBMCs, B-cell-depleted T cells, or T cells were the source of the cDNA or gDNA that made up the material.

Sequencing was performed with immunoSEQ multiplex PCR; in TCRdb, only in-frame clones are kept and a portion is missing. The sample records around 130,000 clones, 86% being singletons. Either two negative PCRs, clearance, or symptom resolution qualified Cohort 3 donors as recovered. This clone was observed a handful of times. The source of this sequence is a woman aged 45-59 years who had recovered from COVID-19. The sequenced sample consisted of PBMCs or T cells enriched from blood (not recorded which).

The CDR3 here is CAWSGGMGGTEAFF. In DNA form, the CDR3 reads TGTGCCTGGAGTGGTGGAATGGGCGGGACTGAAGCTTTCTTT. The rearrangement uses TRBV30 and TRBJ1-1; D not certain. Trimming stripped 1 base from V and 5 bases from J, with 14 bases between. Germline loops: CDR1 GTSNPN, CDR2 SVGIG (reference sequence). This CDR3 is built from 14 residues.